This T cell receptor beta chain was retrieved from a study of blood T cell repertoires in COVID-19. Sequencing was performed with immunoSEQ multiplex PCR; in TCRdb, only in-frame clones are kept and a portion is missing. The sample records 200,000 to 300,000 clones, more than 75% being singletons. The germline CDR1 and CDR2 sequences are MDHEN and SYDVKM. The CDR3 has 17 residues. The V end was cut by 0 bases, the J end by 0 bases, with 11 bases between. The chain uses TRBV28 and TRBJ2-2; weak D call: TRBD2 (7 bases). This TCR was recovered from a woman aged 40 to 50 who had recovered from COVID-19. Input material: peripheral blood. The chain's CDR3 is CASSLWGGGPNTGELFF. CDR3 nucleotides: TGTGCCAGCAGTTTATGGGGAGGGGGTCCGAACACCGGGGAGCTGTTTTTT.